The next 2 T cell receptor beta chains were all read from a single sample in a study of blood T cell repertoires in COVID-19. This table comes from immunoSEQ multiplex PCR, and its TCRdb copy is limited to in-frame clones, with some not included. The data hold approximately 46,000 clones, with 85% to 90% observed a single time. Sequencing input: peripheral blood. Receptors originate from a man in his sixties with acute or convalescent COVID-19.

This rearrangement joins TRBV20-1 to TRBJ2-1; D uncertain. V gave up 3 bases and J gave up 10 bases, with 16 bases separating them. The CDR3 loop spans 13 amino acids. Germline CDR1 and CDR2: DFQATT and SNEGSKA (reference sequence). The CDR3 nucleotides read TGCAGTGCTAGTCTACTAATTAATGAGGAGCAGTTCTTC. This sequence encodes CSASLLINEEQFF.

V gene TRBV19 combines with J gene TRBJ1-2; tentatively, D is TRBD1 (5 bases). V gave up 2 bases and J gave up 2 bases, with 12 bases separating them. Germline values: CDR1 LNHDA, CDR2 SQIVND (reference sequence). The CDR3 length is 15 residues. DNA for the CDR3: TGTGCCAGTAGTATAATAAAGGCAGGGAACTATGGCTACACCTTC. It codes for CASSIIKAGNYGYTF.